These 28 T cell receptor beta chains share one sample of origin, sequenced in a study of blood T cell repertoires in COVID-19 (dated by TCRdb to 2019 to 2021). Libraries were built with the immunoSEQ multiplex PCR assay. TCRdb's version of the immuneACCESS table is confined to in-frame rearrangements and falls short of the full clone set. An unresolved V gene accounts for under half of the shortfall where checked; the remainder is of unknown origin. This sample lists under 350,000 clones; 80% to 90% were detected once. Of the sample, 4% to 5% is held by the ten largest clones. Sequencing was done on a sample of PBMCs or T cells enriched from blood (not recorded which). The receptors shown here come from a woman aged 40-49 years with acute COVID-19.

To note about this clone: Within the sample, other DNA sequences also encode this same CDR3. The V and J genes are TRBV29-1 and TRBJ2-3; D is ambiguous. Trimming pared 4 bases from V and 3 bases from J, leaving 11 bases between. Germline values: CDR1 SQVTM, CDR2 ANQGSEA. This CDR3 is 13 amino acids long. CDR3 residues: CSVATRGTDTQYF. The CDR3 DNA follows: TGCAGCGTTGCGACGAGAGGTACAGATACGCAGTATTTT.

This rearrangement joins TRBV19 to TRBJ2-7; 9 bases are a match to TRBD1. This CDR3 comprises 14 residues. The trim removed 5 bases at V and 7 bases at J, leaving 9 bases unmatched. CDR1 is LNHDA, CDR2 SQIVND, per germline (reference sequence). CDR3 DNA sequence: TGTGCCAGTAGTTCCGGACAGGGGATAGGGGAGCAGTACTTC. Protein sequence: CASSSGQGIGEQYF. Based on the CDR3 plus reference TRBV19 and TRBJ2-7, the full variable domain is DGGITQSPKYLFRKEGQNVTLSCEQNLNHDAMYWYRQDPGQGLRLIYYSQIVNDFQKGDIAEGYSVSREKKESFPLTVTSAQKNPTAFYLCASSSGQGIGEQYFGPGTRLTVT.

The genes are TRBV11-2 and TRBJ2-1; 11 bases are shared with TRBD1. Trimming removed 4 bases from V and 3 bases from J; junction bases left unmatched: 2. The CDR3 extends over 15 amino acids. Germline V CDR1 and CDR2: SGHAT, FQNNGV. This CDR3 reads CASSSGTGGYNEQFF. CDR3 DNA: TGTGCCAGCAGCTCCGGGACAGGGGGCTACAATGAGCAGTTCTTC.

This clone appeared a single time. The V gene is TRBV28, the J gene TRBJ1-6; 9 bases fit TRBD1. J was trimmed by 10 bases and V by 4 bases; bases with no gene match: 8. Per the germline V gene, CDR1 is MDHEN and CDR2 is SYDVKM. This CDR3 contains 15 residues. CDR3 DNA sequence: TGTGCCAGCAGTTCAATCGGGACAGGGAACTCACCCCTCCACTTT. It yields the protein CASSSIGTGNSPLHF.

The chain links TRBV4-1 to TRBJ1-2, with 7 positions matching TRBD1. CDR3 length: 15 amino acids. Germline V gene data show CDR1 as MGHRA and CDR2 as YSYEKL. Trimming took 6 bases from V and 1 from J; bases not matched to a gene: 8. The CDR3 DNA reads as TGCGCCAGCAGTCCCGACAGGGATAATAACTATGGCTACACCTTC. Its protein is CASSPDRDNNYGYTF.

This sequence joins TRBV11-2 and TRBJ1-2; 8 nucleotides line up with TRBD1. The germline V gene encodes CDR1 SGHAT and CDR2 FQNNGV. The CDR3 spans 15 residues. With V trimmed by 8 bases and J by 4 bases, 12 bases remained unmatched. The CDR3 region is CASSLGTGLFYGYTF. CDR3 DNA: TGTGCCAGCTCTTTGGGGACAGGACTTTTCTATGGCTACACCTTC. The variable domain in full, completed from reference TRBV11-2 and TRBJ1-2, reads EAGVAQSPRYKIIEKRQSVAFWCNPISGHATLYWYQQILGQGPKLLIQFQNNGVVDDSQLPKDRFSAERLKGVDSTLKIQPAKLEDSAVYLCASSLGTGLFYGYTFGSGTRLTVV.

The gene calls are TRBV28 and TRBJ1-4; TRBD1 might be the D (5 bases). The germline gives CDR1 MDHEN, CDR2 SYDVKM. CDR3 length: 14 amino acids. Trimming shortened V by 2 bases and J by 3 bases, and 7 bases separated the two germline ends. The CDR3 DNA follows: TGTGCCAGCAGTTTACAACAGGCTAATGAAAAACTGTTTTTT. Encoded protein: CASSLQQANEKLFF.

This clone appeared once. The CDR3 is CASTWGRAETQYF. As DNA, the CDR3 is TGTGCCAGCACTTGGGGGAGGGCGGAGACCCAGTACTTC. The chain employs TRBV2 and TRBJ2-5; 7 bases fit TRBD2. CDR3 length: 13 residues. CDR1 is SNHLY and CDR2 is FYNNEI in the germline V gene. The trim removed 7 bases at V and 5 bases at J, leaving 7 bases unmatched.

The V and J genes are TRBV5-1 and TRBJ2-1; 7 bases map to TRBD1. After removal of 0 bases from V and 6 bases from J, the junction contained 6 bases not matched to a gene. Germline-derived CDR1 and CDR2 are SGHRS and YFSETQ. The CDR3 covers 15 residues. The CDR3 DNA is TGCGCCAGCAGCTTGGGCCAGGGGGTCCTCAATGAGCAGTTCTTC. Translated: CASSLGQGVLNEQFF.

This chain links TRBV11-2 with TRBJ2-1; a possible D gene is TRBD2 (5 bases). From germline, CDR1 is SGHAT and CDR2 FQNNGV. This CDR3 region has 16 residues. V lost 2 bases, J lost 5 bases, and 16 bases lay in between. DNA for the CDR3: TGTGCCAGCAGCTTAAGCGGAGGTAAGGAGGACAATGAGCAGTTCTTC. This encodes CASSLSGGKEDNEQFF.

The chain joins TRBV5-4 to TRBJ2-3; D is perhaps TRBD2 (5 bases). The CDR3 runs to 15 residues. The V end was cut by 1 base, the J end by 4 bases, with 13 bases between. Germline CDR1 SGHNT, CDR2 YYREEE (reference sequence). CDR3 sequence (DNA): TGTGCCAGCAGCTTGATCTGGGAGAGGCCAGATACGCAGTATTTT. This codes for CASSLIWERPDTQYF.

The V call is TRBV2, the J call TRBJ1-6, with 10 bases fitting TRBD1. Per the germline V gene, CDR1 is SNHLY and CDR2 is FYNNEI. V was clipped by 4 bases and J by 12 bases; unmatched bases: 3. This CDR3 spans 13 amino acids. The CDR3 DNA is TGTGCCAGCAGTGGATGGGACAGGGGACCCCTCCACTTT. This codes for CASSGWDRGPLHF. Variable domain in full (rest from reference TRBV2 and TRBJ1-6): EPEVTQTPSHQVTQMGQEVILRCVPISNHLYFYWYRQILGQKVEFLVSFYNNEISEKSEIFDDQFSVERPDGSNFTLKIRSTKLEDSAMYFCASSGWDRGPLHFGNGTRLTVT.

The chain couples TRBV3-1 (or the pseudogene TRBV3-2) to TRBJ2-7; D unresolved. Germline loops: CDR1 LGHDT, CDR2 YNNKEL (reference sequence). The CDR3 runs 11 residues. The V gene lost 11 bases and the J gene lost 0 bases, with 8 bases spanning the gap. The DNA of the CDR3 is TGTGCCTCCAAGAGCTCCTACGAGCAGTACTTC. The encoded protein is CASKSSYEQYF.

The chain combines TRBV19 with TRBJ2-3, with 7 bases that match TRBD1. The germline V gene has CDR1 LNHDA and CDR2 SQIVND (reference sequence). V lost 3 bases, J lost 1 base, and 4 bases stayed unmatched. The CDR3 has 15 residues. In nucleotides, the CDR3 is TGTGCCAGTAGTATCTGGGACAGCCGCACAGATACGCAGTATTTT. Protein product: CASSIWDSRTDTQYF.

The CDR3 coding sequence is TGCGCCAGCAAGGGCAGGACATCGAACACCGGGGAGCTGTTTTTT. Its protein product is CASKGRTSNTGELFF. The gene calls are TRBV4-3 and TRBJ2-2; a possible D gene is TRBD1 (5 bases). The V end lost 7 bases, the J end lost 0 bases, and 12 bases lay between the germline ends. The CDR3 is 15 amino acids. Germline V CDR1 and CDR2: LGHNA, YSLEER.

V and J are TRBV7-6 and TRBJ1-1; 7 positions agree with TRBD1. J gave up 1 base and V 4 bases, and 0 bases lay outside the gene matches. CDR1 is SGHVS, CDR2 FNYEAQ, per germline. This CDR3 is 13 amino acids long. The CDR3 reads CASSWDRNTEAFF. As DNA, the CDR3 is TGTGCCAGCAGCTGGGACAGGAACACTGAAGCTTTCTTT.

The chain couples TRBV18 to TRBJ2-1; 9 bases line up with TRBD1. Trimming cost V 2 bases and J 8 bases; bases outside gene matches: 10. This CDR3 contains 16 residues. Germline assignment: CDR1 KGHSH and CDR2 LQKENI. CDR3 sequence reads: CASSPTGTGSGDEQFF. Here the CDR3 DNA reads TGTGCCAGCTCACCAACCGGGACAGGGAGCGGTGATGAGCAGTTCTTC. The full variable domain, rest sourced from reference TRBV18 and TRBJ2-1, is NAGVMQNPRHLVRRRGQEARLRCSPMKGHSHVYWYRQLPEEGLKFMVYLQKENIIDESGMPKERFSAEFPKEGPSILRIQQVVRGDSAAYFCASSPTGTGSGDEQFFGPGTRLTVL.

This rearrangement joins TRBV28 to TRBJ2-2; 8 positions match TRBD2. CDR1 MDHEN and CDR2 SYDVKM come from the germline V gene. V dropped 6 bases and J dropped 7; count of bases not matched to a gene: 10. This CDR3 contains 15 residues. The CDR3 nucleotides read TGTGCCAGCAGGCCAGCGGGAGCACGGAACGGGGAGCTGTTTTTT. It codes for CASRPAGARNGELFF. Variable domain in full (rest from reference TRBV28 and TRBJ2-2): DVKVTQSSRYLVKRTGEKVFLECVQDMDHENMFWYRQDPGLGLRLIYFSYDVKMKEKGDIPEGYSVSREKKERFSLILESASTNQTSMYLCASRPAGARNGELFFGEGSRLTVL.

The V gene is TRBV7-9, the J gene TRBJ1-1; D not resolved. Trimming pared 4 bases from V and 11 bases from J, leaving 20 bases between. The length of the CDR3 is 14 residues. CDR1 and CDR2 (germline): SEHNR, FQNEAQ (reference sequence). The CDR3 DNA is TGTGCCAGCAGCTCCCCCCCAGGCGACCTAACTGCTTTCTTT. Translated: CASSSPPGDLTAFF.

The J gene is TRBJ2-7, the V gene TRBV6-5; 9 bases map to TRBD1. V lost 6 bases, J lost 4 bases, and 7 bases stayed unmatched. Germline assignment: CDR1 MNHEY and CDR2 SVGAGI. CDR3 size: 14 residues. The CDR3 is CASSRGQGLYEQYF. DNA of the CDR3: TGTGCCAGCAGCCGGGGACAGGGTCTATACGAGCAGTACTTC.

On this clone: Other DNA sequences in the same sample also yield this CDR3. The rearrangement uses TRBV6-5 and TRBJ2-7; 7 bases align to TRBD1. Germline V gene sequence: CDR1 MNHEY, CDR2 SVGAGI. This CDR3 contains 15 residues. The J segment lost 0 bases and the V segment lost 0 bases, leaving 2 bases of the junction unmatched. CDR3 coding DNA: TGTGCCAGCAGTTACTCCGGGACAGACTCCTACGAGCAGTACTTC. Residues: CASSYSGTDSYEQYF.

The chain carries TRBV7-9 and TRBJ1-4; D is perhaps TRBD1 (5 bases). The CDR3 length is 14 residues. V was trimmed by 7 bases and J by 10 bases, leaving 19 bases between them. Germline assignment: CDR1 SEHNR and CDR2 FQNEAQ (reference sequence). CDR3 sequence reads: CASIPRGGSGKLFF. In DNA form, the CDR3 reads TGTGCCAGCATCCCCCGCGGGGGGTCAGGAAAACTGTTTTTT.

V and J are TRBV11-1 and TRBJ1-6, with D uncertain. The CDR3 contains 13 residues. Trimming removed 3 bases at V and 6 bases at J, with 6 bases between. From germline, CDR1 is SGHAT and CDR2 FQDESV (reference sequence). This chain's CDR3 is CASSFEVNSPLHF. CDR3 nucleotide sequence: TGTGCCAGCAGCTTCGAGGTTAATTCACCCCTCCACTTT.

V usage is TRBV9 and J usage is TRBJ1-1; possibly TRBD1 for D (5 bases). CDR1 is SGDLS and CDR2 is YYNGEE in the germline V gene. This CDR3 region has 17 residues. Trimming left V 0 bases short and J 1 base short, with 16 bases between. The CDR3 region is CASSVAGGRGGNTEAFF. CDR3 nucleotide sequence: TGTGCCAGCAGCGTAGCTGGGGGGAGGGGAGGGAACACTGAAGCTTTCTTT.

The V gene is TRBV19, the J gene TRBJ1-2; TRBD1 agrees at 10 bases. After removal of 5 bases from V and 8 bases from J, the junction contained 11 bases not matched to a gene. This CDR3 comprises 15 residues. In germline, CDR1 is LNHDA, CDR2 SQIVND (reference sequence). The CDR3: CASSPTGGAKRGYTF. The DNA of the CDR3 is TGTGCCAGTAGTCCGACAGGGGGCGCGAAACGAGGCTACACCTTC.

CDR3 loop: CSVAQGLAGYNEQFF. The CDR3 coding sequence is TGCAGCGTGGCGCAGGGACTAGCGGGTTACAATGAGCAGTTCTTC. This sequence joins TRBV29-1 and TRBJ2-1; 12 bases agree with TRBD2. Germline assignment: CDR1 SQVTM and CDR2 ANQGSEA. The CDR3 is made up of 15 amino acids. The V and J ends lost 6 bases and 4 bases, in that order; junction bases with no gene match: 7.

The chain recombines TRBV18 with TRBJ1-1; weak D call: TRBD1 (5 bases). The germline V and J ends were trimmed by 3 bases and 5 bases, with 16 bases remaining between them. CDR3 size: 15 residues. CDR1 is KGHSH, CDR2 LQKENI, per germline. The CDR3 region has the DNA TGTGCCAGCTCACCGTCAGGGAAGGGTGGTACTGAAGCTTTCTTT. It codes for CASSPSGKGGTEAFF.

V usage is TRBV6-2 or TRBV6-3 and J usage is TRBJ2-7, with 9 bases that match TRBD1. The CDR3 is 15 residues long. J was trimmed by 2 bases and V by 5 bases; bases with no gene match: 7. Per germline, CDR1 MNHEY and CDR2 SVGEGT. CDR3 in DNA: TGTGCCAGCAGTAGCCCCACAGGGGGCCCCTACGAGCAGTACTTC. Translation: CASSSPTGGPYEQYF.